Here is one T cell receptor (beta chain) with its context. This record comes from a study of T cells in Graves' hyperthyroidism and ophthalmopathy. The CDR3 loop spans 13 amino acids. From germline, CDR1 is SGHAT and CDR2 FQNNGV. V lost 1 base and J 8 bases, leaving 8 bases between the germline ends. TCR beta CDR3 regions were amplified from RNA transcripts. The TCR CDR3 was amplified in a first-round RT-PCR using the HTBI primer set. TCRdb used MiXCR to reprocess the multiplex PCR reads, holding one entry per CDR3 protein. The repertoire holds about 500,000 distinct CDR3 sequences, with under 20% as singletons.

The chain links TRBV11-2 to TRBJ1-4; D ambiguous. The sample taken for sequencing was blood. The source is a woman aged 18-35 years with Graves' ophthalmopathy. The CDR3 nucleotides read TGTGCCAGCAGCTTAGTCGAAATGGAAAAACTGTTTTTT. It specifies CASSLVEMEKLFF.